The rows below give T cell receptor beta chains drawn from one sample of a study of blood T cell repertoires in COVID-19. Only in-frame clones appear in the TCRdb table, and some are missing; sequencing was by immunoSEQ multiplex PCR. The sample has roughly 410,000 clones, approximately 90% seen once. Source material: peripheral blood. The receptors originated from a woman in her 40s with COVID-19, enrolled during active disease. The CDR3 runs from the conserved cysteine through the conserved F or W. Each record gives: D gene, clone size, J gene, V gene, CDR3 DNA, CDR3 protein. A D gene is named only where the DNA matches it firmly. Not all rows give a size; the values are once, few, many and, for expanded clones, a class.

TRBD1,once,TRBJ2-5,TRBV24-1,TGTGCCACCAGCGATGGGACAGAAGAGACCCAGTACTTC,CATSDGTEETQYF
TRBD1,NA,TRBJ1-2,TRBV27,TGTGCCAGCACCAGCAACTACAGGGGGGACTATGGCTACACCTTC,CASTSNYRGDYGYTF
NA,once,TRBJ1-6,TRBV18,TGTGCCAGCTCACGAGAGAAGGCGGCCGATTCACCCCTCCACTTT,CASSREKAADSPLHF
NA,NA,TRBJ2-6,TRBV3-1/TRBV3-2,TGTGCCAGCACCGTCCGTGGGGCCAACGTCCTGACTTTC,CASTVRGANVLTF
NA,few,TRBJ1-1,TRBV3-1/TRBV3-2,TGTGCCAGCAGCCAGGTGCAGGTGGCTGAAGCTTTCTTT,CASSQVQVAEAFF
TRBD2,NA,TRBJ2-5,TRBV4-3,TGCGCCAGCAGCCAAGTAGTGGAGGGAGGGCGAGAGACCCAGTACTTC,CASSQVVEGGRETQYF
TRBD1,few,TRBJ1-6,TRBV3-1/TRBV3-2,TGTGCCAGCAGCCGGGGACAGGGGACACGGTATAATTCACCCCTCCACTTT,CASSRGQGTRYNSPLHF
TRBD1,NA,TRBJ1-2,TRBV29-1,TGCAGCGTGACAGGGAATGGCTACACCTTC,CSVTGNGYTF
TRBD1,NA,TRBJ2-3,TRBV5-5,TGTGCCAGCAGTACCACAGGGGTTCCAGATACGCAGTATTTT,CASSTTGVPDTQYF
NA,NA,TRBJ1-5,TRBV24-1,TGTGCCACCAGAGGGGATAGCAATCAGCCCCAGCATTTT,CATRGDSNQPQHF
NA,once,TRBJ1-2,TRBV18,TGTGCCAGCTCCCCCCAACGCGGGGAAGAGGCTGGCTACACCTTC,CASSPQRGEEAGYTF
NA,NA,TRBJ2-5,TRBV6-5,TGTGCCAGCAGTTACTTGACAGATCAAGAGACCCAGTACTTC,CASSYLTDQETQYF
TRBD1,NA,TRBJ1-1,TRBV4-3,TGCGCCAGCAGCCGCTATTTGACAGGGACACTGGCTGAAGCTTTCTTT,CASSRYLTGTLAEAFF
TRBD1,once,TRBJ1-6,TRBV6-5,TGTGCCAGCAGCAAGGGACAGGGGGATAATTCACCCCTCCACTTT,CASSKGQGDNSPLHF
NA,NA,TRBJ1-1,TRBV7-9,TGTGCCAGCACCCTTATGGGGGGGCGCGACACTGAAGCTTTCTTT,CASTLMGGRDTEAFF